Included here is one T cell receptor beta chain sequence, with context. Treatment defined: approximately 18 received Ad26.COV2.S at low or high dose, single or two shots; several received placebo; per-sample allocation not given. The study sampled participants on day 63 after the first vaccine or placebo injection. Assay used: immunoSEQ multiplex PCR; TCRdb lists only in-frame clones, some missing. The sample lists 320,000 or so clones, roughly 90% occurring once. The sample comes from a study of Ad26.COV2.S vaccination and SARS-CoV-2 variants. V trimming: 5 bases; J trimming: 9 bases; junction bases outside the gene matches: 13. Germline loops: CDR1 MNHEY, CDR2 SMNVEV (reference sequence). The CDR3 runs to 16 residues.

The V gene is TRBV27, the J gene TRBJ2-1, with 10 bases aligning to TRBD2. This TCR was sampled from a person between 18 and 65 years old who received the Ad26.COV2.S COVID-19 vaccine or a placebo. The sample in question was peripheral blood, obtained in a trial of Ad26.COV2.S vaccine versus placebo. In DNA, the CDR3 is TGTGCCAGCAGTCGGGCAACTAGCGGGATTAGCAGTGAGCAGTTCTTC. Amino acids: CASSRATSGISSEQFF.